What follows are 9 T cell receptor beta chains derived from one specimen sequenced in a study of radiotherapy plus CTLA-4 blockade in lung cancer. Here immunoSEQ multiplex PCR was the method, and the copy in TCRdb shows in-frame clones only, minus some. This table holds tens of thousands of clones, roughly four fifths found once. The sample was peripheral blood, taken from a patient treated with radiotherapy plus ipilimumab. These receptors were obtained from a human donor with non-small cell lung cancer who had stable disease on radiotherapy plus ipilimumab.

This clone showed up just a few times. V gene TRBV28 combines with J gene TRBJ1-5; 8 bases map to TRBD1. Germline loops: CDR1 MDHEN, CDR2 SYDVKM. V lost 10 bases to trimming and J lost 2 bases; unmatched junction nucleotides: 1. This CDR3 spans 12 amino acids. Here the CDR3 reads CATGGGNQPQHF. The DNA of the CDR3 is TGTGCCACAGGGGGCGGCAATCAGCCCCAGCATTTT.

The chain carries TRBV7-3 and TRBJ2-7; 8 bases are shared with TRBD1. CDR1 and CDR2 from the germline V gene are SGHTA and FQGTGA. The J segment lost 0 bases and the V segment lost 1 base, leaving 5 bases of the junction unmatched. The CDR3 is 16 amino acids. The CDR3 loop is CASSLRGGQGSYEQYF. CDR3 nucleotide sequence: TGTGCCAGCAGCTTAAGGGGCGGACAGGGCTCCTACGAGCAGTACTTC.

The chain carries TRBV5-1 and TRBJ1-4; 8 nucleotides match TRBD1. There are 15 residues in the CDR3. Germline V lookup: CDR1 SGHRS, CDR2 YFSETQ. V lost 2 bases and J lost 7; bases outside the gene matches: 7. The CDR3 sequence is CASSFTTGGSEKLFF. The DNA of the CDR3 is TGCGCCAGCAGCTTCACTACAGGGGGGAGTGAAAAACTGTTTTTT.

This rearrangement joins TRBV25-1 to TRBJ2-7, with 8 bases lining up with TRBD1. The CDR3 spans 15 residues. CDR1 is MGHDK and CDR2 is SYGVNS in the germline V gene. Trimming cost V 4 bases and J 6 bases; bases outside gene matches: 11. CDR3 DNA: TGTGCCAGCAGTGCGGCGGGGACAGGAGCCCTCGAGCAGTACTTC. Translation gives CASSAAGTGALEQYF.

This chain uses TRBV19 with TRBJ1-4; 9 bases fit TRBD1. Per germline, CDR1 LNHDA and CDR2 SQIVND (reference sequence). V was pared by 10 bases and J by 7 bases, with 16 bases of the junction left unmatched. The CDR3 is made up of 16 amino acids. This chain's CDR3 is CATSPLSWDRAEKLFF. Here the CDR3 DNA reads TGTGCCACCTCTCCTCTCTCGTGGGACAGGGCTGAAAAACTGTTTTTT. The whole variable domain, remainder taken from reference TRBV19 and TRBJ1-4, is DGGITQSPKYLFRKEGQNVTLSCEQNLNHDAMYWYRQDPGQGLRLIYYSQIVNDFQKGDIAEGYSVSREKKESFPLTVTSAQKNPTAFYLCATSPLSWDRAEKLFFGSGTQLSVL.

This clone was recorded only once. The chain employs TRBV28 and TRBJ1-6; D uncertain. The CDR3 consists of 13 residues. The V end was cut by 8 bases, the J end by 1 base, with 6 bases between. CDR1 and CDR2 (germline): MDHEN, SYDVKM. The CDR3 DNA reads as TGTGCCAGCTTGCCATCCTATAATTCACCCCTCCACTTT. Translation: CASLPSYNSPLHF.

This rearrangement joins TRBV14 to TRBJ1-3; maybe TRBD1 (6 bases). The CDR3 loop spans 15 amino acids. V gave up 4 bases and J gave up 1 base, with 11 bases separating them. Germline assignment: CDR1 SGHDN and CDR2 FVKESK. The CDR3 here is CASSRTGISGNTIYF. In DNA, the CDR3 is TGTGCCAGCAGCCGTACAGGGATATCTGGAAACACCATATATTTT.

The chain couples TRBV5-8 to TRBJ2-7; 12 bases agree with TRBD2. V was pared by 0 bases and J by 7 bases, with 2 bases of the junction left unmatched. This CDR3 is built from 14 residues. Germline CDR1 is SGHTS and CDR2 is YDEGEE. The CDR3 DNA reads as TGTGCCAGCAGCTTGGCTAGCGGGAGGGGTGAGCAGTACTTC. It specifies CASSLASGRGEQYF.

V gene TRBV28 combines with J gene TRBJ2-7; tentatively, D is TRBD1 or TRBD2 (6 bases each). V lost 6 bases and J 7 bases, leaving 19 bases between the germline ends. The CDR3 covers 14 residues. Germline V gives CDR1 MDHEN, CDR2 SYDVKM. CDR3 sequence reads: CASSTGWGAREQYF. As DNA, the CDR3 is TGTGCCAGCAGCACAGGGTGGGGGGCTCGAGAGCAGTACTTC.